This paragraph reports one T cell receptor (beta chain). Its cognate antigen is unknown. TCRdb's table, derived via immunoSEQ multiplex PCR, lists solely in-frame clones and lacks some. The table records about 90,000 clones, 91% of them present only once. The data were taken from a study of graft-versus-host responses after intestinal transplantation. On the study more broadly: In this cohort, recipients had multivisceral, liver-intestinal, or isolated intestinal transplants. Induction using anti-thymocyte globulin, followed by tacrolimus and steroids for roughly 3 years, was given to all recipients. General study results and limits: Recipient bone marrow held GvH clones, some seen earlier in ileum or blood. Researchers found peak circulating GvH clone levels linked to early post-transplant HvG declines.

This sequence originates from a human donor who was the organ donor for an intestinal transplant. The material was unstimulated CD4+ T cells sorted from spleen or lymph node cells, obtained before transplant.

The CDR3 coding sequence is TGTGCCAGCAGTGCTAACAGGGGGCGAGACTATGGCTACACCTTC. It specifies CASSANRGRDYGYTF. V and J are TRBV28 and TRBJ1-2, with 9 bases matching TRBD1. Germline CDR1 and CDR2: MDHEN and SYDVKM. This CDR3 region has 15 residues. The V and J ends lost 5 bases and 3 bases, in that order; junction bases with no gene match: 7.